This T cell receptor (beta chain) was observed in a study of cytomegalovirus exposure and HLA in healthy donors. Use of 60 Vbeta and 13 Jbeta primers characterized the PCR. Libraries were prepared by immunoSEQ multiplex PCR; TCRdb keeps only in-frame clonotypes and omits some of them. The profile shows 100,000 to 150,000 clones, 65% to 80% of them singletons. Study-wide points: What was likely a sequencing artifact was a cluster of highly shared sequence variants. Analysis performed later found roughly 17,000 TCR beta sequences associated with HLA alleles at 0.05 false discovery rate. In a later analysis, HLA-associated beta chains showed higher expansion and lower generation probabilities than comparable chains. Per published reports, the classifier diagnosed cytomegalovirus status with high specificity and sensitivity.

This clone has only a few counts. What it binds is not known. V lost 4 bases and J lost 3; bases outside the gene matches: 3. The CDR3 totals 15 residues. Germline V gene sequence: CDR1 MRHNA, CDR2 SNTAGT. The chain is built from TRBV6-4 and TRBJ2-2, with 9 nucleotides matching TRBD1. The receptor was derived from a man younger than 45 in good health and CMV-seronegative. The sample taken for sequencing was PBMCs. CDR3: CASSVGQGDTGELFF. CDR3 nucleotide sequence: TGTGCCAGCAGTGTGGGACAGGGAGACACCGGGGAGCTGTTTTTT.